The source of this T cell receptor (beta chain) is a study of chronic HIV infection and antiretroviral therapy. TCRdb processed the 5' RACE reads anew with MiXCR; each CDR3 protein has one entry. The repertoire holds just over 30,000 distinct CDR3 sequences, around 8.6% seen once, with roughly 2.7% in the top ten. This sequence originates from an adult who had HIV and had not received antiretroviral therapy, or was an uninfected healthy control (not recorded which). Sequenced material: peripheral blood.

The CDR3 loop reads CASSQRTGGDTIYF. CDR3 nucleotides: TGTGCCAGCAGCCAACGGACAGGGGGGGACACCATATATTTT. The chain joins TRBV14 to TRBJ1-3, with TRBD1 matching over 10 bases. The CDR3 covers 14 residues. J lost 8 bases, V lost 2 bases, and 3 bases had no gene match. Germline assignment: CDR1 SGHDN and CDR2 FVKESK.